The rows below give T cell receptor beta chains drawn from one sample of a study of blood T cells in healthy people across ages. MiXCR, run by TCRdb on the 5' RACE reads, gives a single entry per CDR3 protein. The sample lists about 970,000 distinct CDR3 sequences, 51% seen once, with 20% to 25% in the top ten. Source material: blood. The receptors were sampled from a woman aged 60 to 75 in good health. Both conserved end residues are trimmed from each CDR3. The order of the fields is CDR3 protein, clone size, J gene, V gene, D gene. The D gene is left open where the match is weak. The listing skips clone size in some rows; elsewhere it reads once, few, many or a size class.

ASSLDLRRAQETQY,-,TRBJ2-5,TRBV5-1,-
SAPVPGPINNEQF,-,TRBJ2-1,TRBV20-1,-
ASSPRDMGEYEQY,-,-,TRBV4-1,-
ASSRGGPSSYEQY,-,TRBJ2-7,TRBV28,TRBD2
ASGRSGGLNSPLH,-,TRBJ1-6,TRBV6-5,-
ASSLRGSGIPTDTQY,-,TRBJ2-3,TRBV12-3/TRBV12-4,TRBD2
ASSQDGAAGLQAYEQY,-,TRBJ2-7,TRBV14,-
AIGGTPTDTQY,-,TRBJ2-3,TRBV28,-
ASSLVELPDTQY,few,TRBJ2-3,TRBV5-1,-
ASSVGPEGETQY,-,TRBJ2-5,TRBV9,-
ASSQVGTGELF,-,TRBJ2-2,TRBV4-2,-
ASSIQDRGKAF,-,TRBJ1-1,TRBV7-9,TRBD1
SATTGGKVLNVQF,-,TRBJ2-1,TRBV20-1,-
ASREQWGNQPQH,-,TRBJ1-5,TRBV2,-
ASITRLSRGYGYT,few,TRBJ1-2,TRBV2,-
ASSKGTPTSYEQY,-,TRBJ2-7,TRBV7-9,-
ASSKSSYTGELF,-,TRBJ2-2,TRBV7-2,-
ASSHRYGYT,-,TRBJ1-2,TRBV3-1,-
SARGLAGTKNIQY,-,TRBJ2-4,TRBV20-1,-
SARRGSGQPQH,-,TRBJ1-5,TRBV20-1,-
ASSLEGTGANEQF,-,TRBJ2-1,TRBV5-1,TRBD1
ASSLLGTRSYNGQF,once,TRBJ2-1,TRBV7-3,TRBD2
SVGQGGQETQY,-,TRBJ2-5,TRBV29-1,TRBD1
ASSRTGPHQF,-,-,TRBV3-1,TRBD1
SARGATGASYEQY,few,TRBJ2-7,TRBV20-1,-
ASSLVQQASYEQY,-,TRBJ2-7,TRBV28,-
ASSFEGGQPQH,-,TRBJ1-5,TRBV12-3/TRBV12-4,-
ASSEWGAANTGELF,-,TRBJ2-2,TRBV10-2,-
ASSLDQVGELF,-,TRBJ2-2,TRBV11-2,-
ASSRPGQASYEQY,few,TRBJ2-7,TRBV6-1,TRBD1
SAPRDNSYEQY,-,TRBJ2-7,TRBV20-1,-
ASSVASPGELF,-,TRBJ2-2,TRBV9,-
SVQQGAGEKLF,-,TRBJ1-4,TRBV29-1,TRBD1
ASRQGLGGGGDIQY,-,TRBJ2-4,TRBV6-1,-
ASSQVQQSEQF,few,TRBJ2-1,TRBV4-3,-
ASSPFGTGAYEQY,-,-,TRBV28,TRBD1
ASSPGRGRSSGANVLT,-,TRBJ2-6,TRBV12-3/TRBV12-4,-
ASSQISAGYSYEQY,once,TRBJ2-7,TRBV7-9,-
ASSQLDLGYT,-,TRBJ1-2,TRBV3-1,-
ASSSRTRINEQF,-,TRBJ2-1,TRBV5-1,TRBD2
ASSYHTGYNEQY,-,-,TRBV6-2/TRBV6-3,-
ASTRYLIRASGRLETQY,-,TRBJ2-5,TRBV7-2,TRBD2
AISPGGTGYWGANVLT,few,TRBJ2-6,TRBV10-3,TRBD1
ASSTSGRQETQY,few,TRBJ2-5,TRBV18,-
SADGGRQTQY,-,-,TRBV20-1,-
ASSKGPAGFYEQY,few,TRBJ2-7,TRBV3-1,-
ASSVAVGRGTQY,-,TRBJ2-5,TRBV9,-
ASRTVQIGNTEAF,-,TRBJ1-1,TRBV28,-
ASSSPNTYEQY,-,TRBJ2-7,TRBV7-9,-
ASSRPGRRLNEQF,-,TRBJ2-1,TRBV28,-